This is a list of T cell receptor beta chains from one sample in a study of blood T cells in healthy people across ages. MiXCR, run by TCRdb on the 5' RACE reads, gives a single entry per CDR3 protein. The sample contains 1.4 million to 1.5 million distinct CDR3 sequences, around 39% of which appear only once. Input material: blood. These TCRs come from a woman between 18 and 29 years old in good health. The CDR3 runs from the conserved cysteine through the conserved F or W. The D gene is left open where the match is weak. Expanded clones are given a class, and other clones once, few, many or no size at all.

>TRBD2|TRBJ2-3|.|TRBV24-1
TGTGCCACCAGCGGAGGGACTAGCGGTGATACGCAGTATTTT
CATSGGTSGDTQYF
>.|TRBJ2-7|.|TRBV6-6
TGTGCCAGCAGTACTCCCACAGATTACGAGCAGTACTTC
CASSTPTDYEQYF
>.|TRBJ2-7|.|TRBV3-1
TGTGCCAGCAGCCAAGTCGGAGGCGCTACAACCTACAATGAGCAGTACTTC
CASSQVGGATTYNEQYF
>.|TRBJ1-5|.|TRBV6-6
TGTGCCAGCAGTTACGTCGGGGGTAGCAATCAGCCCCAGCATTTT
CASSYVGGSNQPQHF
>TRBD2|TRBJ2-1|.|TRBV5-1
TGCGCCAGCAGCTCCTCGGGGACTAGCGTTACCAATGAGGCTGAGCAGTTCTTC
CASSSSGTSVTNEAEQFF
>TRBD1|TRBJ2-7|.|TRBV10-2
TGCGCCAGCAGTGAGGGACAGGTCCTCTCCTACGAGCAGTACTTC
CASSEGQVLSYEQYF
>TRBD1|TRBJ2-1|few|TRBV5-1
TGCGCCAGCAGCTCGGGACAGGGTGTCGGTGAGCAGTTCTTC
CASSSGQGVGEQFF
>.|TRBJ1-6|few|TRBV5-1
TGCGCCAGCAGCTTGGCCGGAGGAGCGAATAATTCACCCCTCCACTTT
CASSLAGGANNSPLHF
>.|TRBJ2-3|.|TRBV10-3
TGTGCCAGCAGTACAGGGAAGGACACAGATACGCAGTATTTT
CASSTGKDTDTQYF
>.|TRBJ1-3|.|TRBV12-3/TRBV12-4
TGTGCTAGCAGTTTCGGGTGGGGGTCAGTCTCTGGAAACACCATATATTTT
CASSFGWGSVSGNTIYF
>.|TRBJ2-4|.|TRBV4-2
TGTGCCAGCAGCCTCTCACAGGACTTCGAAATGAACAGTCAGTACTTC
CASSLSQDFEMNSQYF
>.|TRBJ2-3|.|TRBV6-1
TGTGCCAGCATCGGACAGTCGAGGGCTTCTAGCGGAAGGGAGGGCACAGATACGCAGTATTTT
CASIGQSRASSGREGTDTQYF
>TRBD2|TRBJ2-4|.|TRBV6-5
TGTGCCAGCAGTTACTCGCCTAGCGGGGGGGCCGGAGCCAAAAACATTCAGTACTTC
CASSYSPSGGAGAKNIQYF
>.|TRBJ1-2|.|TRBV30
TGTGCCCTGTTCGAGGGGCAAGATGGCTACACCTTC
CALFEGQDGYTF
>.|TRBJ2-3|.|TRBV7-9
TGTGCCAGCAGCGTAGAACGGCCTGGCGATACGCAGTATTTT
CASSVERPGDTQYF
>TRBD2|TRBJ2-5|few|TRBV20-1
TGCAGTATCCTAGCGGGGGTCCGGGAGACCCAGTACTTC
CSILAGVRETQYF
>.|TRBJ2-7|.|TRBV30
TGTGCCTGGGGTCCAGGGAGCTCCTACAATGAGCAGTACTTC
CAWGPGSSYNEQYF
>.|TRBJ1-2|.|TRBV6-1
TGTGCCAGCAGCGTCAGTATAAACTATGGCTACACCTTC
CASSVSINYGYTF
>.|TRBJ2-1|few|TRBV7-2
TGTGCCAGCAGCCTAGAGGTGGTATTACCGCGCCAGCAGTTCTTC
CASSLEVVLPRQQFF
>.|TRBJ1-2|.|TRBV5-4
TGTGCCAGCAGCTCCCCGGGGACACAAGGGGAACACGGCTACACCTTC
CASSSPGTQGEHGYTF
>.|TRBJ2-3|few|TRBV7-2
TGTGCCAGCAGCTTAGTCGGGACTAAGGGGGCAGATACGCAGTATTTT
CASSLVGTKGADTQYF
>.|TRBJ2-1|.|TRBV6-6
TGTGCCAGCAGTTACGGTAGCCAAGAGACCCAGTTCTTC
CASSYGSQETQFF
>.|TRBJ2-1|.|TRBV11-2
TGTGCCAGCAGGGATACGCCAGTTGGGGGCAATGAGCAGTTCTTC
CASRDTPVGGNEQFF
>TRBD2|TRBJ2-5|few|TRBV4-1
TGCGCCAGCAGCCCTCTTAGCACACTAGCGAAAGAGACCCAGTACTTC
CASSPLSTLAKETQYF
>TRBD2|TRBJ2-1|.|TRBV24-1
TGTGCCACCAGTGATTTAGAAGCGGGAGGCCTACCTCCTTACAATGAGCAGTTCTTC
CATSDLEAGGLPPYNEQFF
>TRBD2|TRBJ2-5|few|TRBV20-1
TGCAGTGCTAGACCACTAGCGGGAGCGTGGGAGACCCAGTACTTC
CSARPLAGAWETQYF
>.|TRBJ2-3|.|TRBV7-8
TGTGCCAGCAGCTACGGACTCCCCACGCAGTATTTT
CASSYGLPTQYF
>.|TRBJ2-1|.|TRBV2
TGTGTCGGTCGGGCAGAAAAAAACAATGAGCAGTTCTTC
CVGRAEKNNEQFF
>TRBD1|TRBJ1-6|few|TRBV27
TGTGCCAGCAGTTTAAACAGGGGCCCAAGCTCCTATAATTCACCCCTCCACTTT
CASSLNRGPSSYNSPLHF
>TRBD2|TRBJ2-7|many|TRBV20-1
TGCAGGGATTTACCAGCGGGAGGGCCCTACGAGCAGTACTTC
CRDLPAGGPYEQYF
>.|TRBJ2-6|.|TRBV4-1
TGCGCCAGCAGCCGTTACACCACTGGGGCCAACGTCCTGACTTTC
CASSRYTTGANVLTF
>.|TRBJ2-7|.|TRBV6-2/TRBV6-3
TGTGCCAGCAGTCCGGCTGGGATTAACTACGAGCAGTACTTC
CASSPAGINYEQYF
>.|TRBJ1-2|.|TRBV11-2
TGTGCCAGCAGCTTAACGGCGGTTTATGGCTACACCTTC
CASSLTAVYGYTF
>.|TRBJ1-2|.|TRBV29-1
TGCAGCGTTGAGACGGGGACCAACTATGGCTACACCTTC
CSVETGTNYGYTF
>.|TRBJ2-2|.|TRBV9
TGTGCCAGCAGCGCTATCGGTCCAGTGACAACCGGGGAGCTGTTTTTT
CASSAIGPVTTGELFF
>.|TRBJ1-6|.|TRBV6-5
TGTGCCAGCAGTTACTCGTCAGGGGCCAATTCACCCCTCCACTTT
CASSYSSGANSPLHF
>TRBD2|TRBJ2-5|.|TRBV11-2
TGTGCCAGCAGCTTATACGGGGGGGCTCAAGAGACCCAGTACTTC
CASSLYGGAQETQYF
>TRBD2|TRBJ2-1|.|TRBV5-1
TGCACCAGCAGCTCAGTAGCGGGAGGGCCGGGCAATGAGCAGTTCTTC
CTSSSVAGGPGNEQFF
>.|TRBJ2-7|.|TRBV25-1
TGTGCCAGCGGTCCTATGGGTCTAGTTGGCGAGCAGTACTTC
CASGPMGLVGEQYF
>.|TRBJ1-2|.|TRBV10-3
TGTGTCATCAGTGACCTCGGGTCCGGGTCGGGTGGCTACACCTTC
CVISDLGSGSGGYTF
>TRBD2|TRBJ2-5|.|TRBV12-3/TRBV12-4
TGTGCCAGCAGTTTCGGCGGGGGGGCCACGCAGTACTTC
CASSFGGGATQYF
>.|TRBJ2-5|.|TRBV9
TGTGCCAGCAGCGTAGGTACGGGAGAGCCCGTCCAAGAGACCCAGTACTTC
CASSVGTGEPVQETQYF
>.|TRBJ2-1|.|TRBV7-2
TGTGCCAGCAGCTTAGACCAGGGATCTTGGGAGCAGTTCTTC
CASSLDQGSWEQFF
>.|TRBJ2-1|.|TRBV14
TGTGCCAGCAGCCAAGATTGGCGCCAGGCCTACAATGAGCAGTTCTTC
CASSQDWRQAYNEQFF
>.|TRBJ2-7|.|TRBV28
TGTGCCAGCACCTGTTTCAGCGGACCCTCCTACGAGCAGTACTTC
CASTCFSGPSYEQYF
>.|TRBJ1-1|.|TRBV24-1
TGTGCCACCAGTGATTTGTGGGACACTGAAGCTTTCTTT
CATSDLWDTEAFF
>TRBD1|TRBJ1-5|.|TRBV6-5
TGTGCCAGCAGTTTGGGCAGGGGGTATCAAGCCCAGCATTTT
CASSLGRGYQAQHF
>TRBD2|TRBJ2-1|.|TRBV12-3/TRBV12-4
TGTGCCAGCAGTTTCGAGCGGGACTCCCACAATGAGCAGTTCTTC
CASSFERDSHNEQFF
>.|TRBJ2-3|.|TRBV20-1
TGCAGTGCCCAAAGAGGGGTGGAAGGTACAGATACGCAGTATTTT
CSAQRGVEGTDTQYF
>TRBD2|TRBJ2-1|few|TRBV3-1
TGTGCCAGCAGCCATCTAGCGGGAGGTTCTGTAGATGAGCAGTTCTTC
CASSHLAGGSVDEQFF
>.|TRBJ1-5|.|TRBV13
TGTGCCAGCAGCTATAGACGGACATCCAATCAGCCCCAGCATTTT
CASSYRRTSNQPQHF
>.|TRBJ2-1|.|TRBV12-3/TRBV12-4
TGTGCCAGCAGCGGCCGAGGGTTCGATTTGAGTGAGCAGTTCTTC
CASSGRGFDLSEQFF
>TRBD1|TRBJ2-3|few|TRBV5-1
TGCGCCAGCAGCTTTGCCAGGGGGCTAGTCACAGATACGCAGTATTTT
CASSFARGLVTDTQYF
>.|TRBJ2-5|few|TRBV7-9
TGTGCCAGCAGCCCGTGGACGAAAGAGCAGTACTTC
CASSPWTKEQYF
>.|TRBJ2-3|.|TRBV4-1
TGCGCCAGCAGCCAAGATCAGGGAAGGACAGATACGCAGTATTTT
CASSQDQGRTDTQYF
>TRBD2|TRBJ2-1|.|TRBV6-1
TGTGCCAGCATAAAGACTAGCGGGAACAATGAGCAGTTCTTC
CASIKTSGNNEQFF